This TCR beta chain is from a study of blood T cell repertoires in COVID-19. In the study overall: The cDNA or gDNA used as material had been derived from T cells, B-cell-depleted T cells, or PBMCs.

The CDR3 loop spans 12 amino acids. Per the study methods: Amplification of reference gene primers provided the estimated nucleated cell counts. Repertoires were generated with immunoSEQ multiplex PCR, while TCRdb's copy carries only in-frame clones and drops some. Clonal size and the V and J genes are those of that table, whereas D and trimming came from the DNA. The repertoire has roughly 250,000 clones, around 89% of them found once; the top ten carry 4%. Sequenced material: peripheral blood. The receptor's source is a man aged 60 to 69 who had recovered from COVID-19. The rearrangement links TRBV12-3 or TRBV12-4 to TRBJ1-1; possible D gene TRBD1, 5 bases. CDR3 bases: TGTGCTGATGGAAGGGGTTTCGCTGAAGCTTTCTTT. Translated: CADGRGFAEAFF.